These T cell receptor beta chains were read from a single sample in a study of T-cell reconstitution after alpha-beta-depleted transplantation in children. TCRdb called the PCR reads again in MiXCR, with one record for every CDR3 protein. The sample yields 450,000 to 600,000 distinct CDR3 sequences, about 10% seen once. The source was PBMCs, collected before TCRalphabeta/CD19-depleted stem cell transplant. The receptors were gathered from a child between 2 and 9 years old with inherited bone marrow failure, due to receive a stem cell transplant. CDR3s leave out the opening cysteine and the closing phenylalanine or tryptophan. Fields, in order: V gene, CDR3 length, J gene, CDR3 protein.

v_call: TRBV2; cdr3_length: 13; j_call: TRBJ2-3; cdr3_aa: ASSVLAGDSDTQY
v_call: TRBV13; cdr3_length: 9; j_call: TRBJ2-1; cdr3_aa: ASSFGDKEF
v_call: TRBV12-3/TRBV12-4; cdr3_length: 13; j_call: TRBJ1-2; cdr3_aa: ASSYRDTFQGGYT
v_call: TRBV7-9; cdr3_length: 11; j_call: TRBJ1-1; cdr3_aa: ASSFGGWGEAF
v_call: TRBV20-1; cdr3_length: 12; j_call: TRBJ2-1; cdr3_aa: SARASGVYNEQF
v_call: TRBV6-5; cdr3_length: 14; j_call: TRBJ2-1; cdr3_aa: ASSYSPSGENNEQF
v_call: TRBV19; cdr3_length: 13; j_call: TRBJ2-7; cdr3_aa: ASSQLAGGTYEQY
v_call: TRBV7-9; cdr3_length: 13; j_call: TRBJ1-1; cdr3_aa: ASSPPAGPRPEAF
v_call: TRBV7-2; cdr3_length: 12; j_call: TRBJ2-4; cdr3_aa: ASSVDRAGNIQY
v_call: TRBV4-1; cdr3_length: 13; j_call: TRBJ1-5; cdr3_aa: ASSQDRSYYQPQH
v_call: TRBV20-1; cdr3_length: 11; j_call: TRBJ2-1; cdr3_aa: SASLPGGDEQF
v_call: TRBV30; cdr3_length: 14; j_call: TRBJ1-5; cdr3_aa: AWSVAKGDSNQPQH
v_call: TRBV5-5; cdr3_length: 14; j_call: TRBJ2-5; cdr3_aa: ASSPHLAGGQETQY
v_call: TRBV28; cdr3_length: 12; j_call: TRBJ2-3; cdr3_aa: ASSPTQPTDTQY
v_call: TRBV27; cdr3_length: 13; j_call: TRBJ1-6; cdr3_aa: ASSPLGQRNSPLH
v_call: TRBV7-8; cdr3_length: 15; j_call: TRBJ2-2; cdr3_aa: ASTARLAGGDTGELF
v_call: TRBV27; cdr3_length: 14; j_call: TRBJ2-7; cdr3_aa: ASSWTSAQTAYEQY
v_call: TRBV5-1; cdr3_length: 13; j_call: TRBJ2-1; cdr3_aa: ASSLGYLSYNEQF
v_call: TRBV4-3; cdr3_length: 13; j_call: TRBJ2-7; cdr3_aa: ASSQHGTGSYEQY
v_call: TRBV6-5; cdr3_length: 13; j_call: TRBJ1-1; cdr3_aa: ASSYSGAWNTEAF
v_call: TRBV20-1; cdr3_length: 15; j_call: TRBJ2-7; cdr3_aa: SAKTPGLAVLTYEQY
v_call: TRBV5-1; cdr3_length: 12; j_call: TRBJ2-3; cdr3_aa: ASSNTDGADTQY
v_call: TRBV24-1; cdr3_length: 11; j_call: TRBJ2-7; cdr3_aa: ATSDSVSGQQY